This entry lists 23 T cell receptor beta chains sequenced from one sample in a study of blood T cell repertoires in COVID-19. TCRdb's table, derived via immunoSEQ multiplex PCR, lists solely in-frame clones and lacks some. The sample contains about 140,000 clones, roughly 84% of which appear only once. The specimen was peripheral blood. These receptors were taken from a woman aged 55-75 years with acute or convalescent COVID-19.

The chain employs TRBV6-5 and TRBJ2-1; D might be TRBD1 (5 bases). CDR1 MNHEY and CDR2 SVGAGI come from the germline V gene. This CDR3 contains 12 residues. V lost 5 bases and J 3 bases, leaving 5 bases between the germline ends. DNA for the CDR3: TGTGCCAGCAGTCAGGGCTACAATGAGCAGTTCTTC. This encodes CASSQGYNEQFF.

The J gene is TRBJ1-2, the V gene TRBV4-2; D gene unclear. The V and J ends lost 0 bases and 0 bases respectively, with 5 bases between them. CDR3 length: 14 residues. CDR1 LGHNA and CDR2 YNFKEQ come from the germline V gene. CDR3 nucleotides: TGTGCCAGCAGCCAAGATCCAGCTAACTATGGCTACACCTTC. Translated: CASSQDPANYGYTF.

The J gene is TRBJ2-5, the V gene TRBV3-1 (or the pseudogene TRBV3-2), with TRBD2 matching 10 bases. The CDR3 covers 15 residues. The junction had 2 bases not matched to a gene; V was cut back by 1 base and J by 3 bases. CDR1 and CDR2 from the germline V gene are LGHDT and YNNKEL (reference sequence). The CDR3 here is CASSQALAGEETQYF. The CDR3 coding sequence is TGTGCCAGCAGCCAAGCTCTAGCGGGAGAAGAGACCCAGTACTTC.

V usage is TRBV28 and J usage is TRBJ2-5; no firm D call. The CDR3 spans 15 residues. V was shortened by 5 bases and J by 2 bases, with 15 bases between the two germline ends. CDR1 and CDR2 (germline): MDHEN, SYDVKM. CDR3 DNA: TGTGCCAGCAGTCCCCTCCGACTTTATCAAGAGACCCAGTACTTC. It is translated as CASSPLRLYQETQYF. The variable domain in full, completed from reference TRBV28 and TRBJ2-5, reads DVKVTQSSRYLVKRTGEKVFLECVQDMDHENMFWYRQDPGLGLRLIYFSYDVKMKEKGDIPEGYSVSREKKERFSLILESASTNQTSMYLCASSPLRLYQETQYFGPGTRLLVL.

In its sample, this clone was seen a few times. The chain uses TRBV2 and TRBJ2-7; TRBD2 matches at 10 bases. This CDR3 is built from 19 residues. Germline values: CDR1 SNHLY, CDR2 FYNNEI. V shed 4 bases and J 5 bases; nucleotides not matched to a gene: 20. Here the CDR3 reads CASSGSPSSGRLGLHEQYF. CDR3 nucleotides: TGTGCCAGCAGTGGCAGCCCTTCTAGCGGGAGACTTGGGCTCCACGAGCAGTACTTC.

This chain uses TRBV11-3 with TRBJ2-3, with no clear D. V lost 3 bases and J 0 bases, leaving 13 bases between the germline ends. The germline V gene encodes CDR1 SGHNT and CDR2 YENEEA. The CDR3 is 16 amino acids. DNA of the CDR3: TGTGCCAGCAGCTTTGAGCGAACATCTAGCACAGATACGCAGTATTTT. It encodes CASSFERTSSTDTQYF.

The CDR3 DNA reads as TGTGCCAGTAGTATCGGTGGGACTAGAGAGCAGTTCTTC. Translation gives CASSIGGTREQFF. The chain carries TRBV19 and TRBJ2-1, with 8 nucleotides matching TRBD2. J lost 10 bases, V lost 3 bases, and 5 bases had no gene match. CDR3 length: 13 amino acids. The germline V gene has CDR1 LNHDA and CDR2 SQIVND (reference sequence).

CDR3 amino acids: CAWSVGQRYEQYF. CDR3 sequence (DNA): TGTGCCTGGAGTGTGGGGCAGCGCTACGAGCAGTACTTC. This rearrangement joins TRBV30 to TRBJ2-7; D possibly corresponds to TRBD1 (5 bases). Trimming stripped 0 bases from V and 3 bases from J, with 9 bases between. The CDR3 sequence is 13 residues long. Germline-derived CDR1 and CDR2 are GTSNPN and SVGIG (reference sequence). Based on the CDR3 plus reference TRBV30 and TRBJ2-7, the full variable domain is SQTIHQWPATLVQPVGSPLSLECTVEGTSNPNLYWYRQAAGRGLQLLFYSVGIGQISSEVPQNLSASRPQDRQFILSSKKLLLSDSGFYLCAWSVGQRYEQYFGPGTRLTVT.

CDR3 residues: CASSEWVVEVAEAFF. CDR3 nucleotides: TGTGCCAGCAGTGAATGGGTAGTGGAGGTGGCTGAAGCTTTCTTT. The chain is built from TRBV6-1 and TRBJ1-1; no reliable D call. Germline V gene data show CDR1 as MNHNS and CDR2 as SASEGT. Trimming left V 2 bases short and J 6 bases short, with 16 bases between. This CDR3 comprises 15 residues.

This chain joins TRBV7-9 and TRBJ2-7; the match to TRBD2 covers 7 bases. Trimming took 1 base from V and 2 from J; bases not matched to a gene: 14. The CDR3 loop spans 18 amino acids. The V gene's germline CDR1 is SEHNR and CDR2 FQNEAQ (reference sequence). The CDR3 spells CASSLVGGSYEDAYEQYF. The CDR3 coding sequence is TGTGCCAGCAGCTTAGTTGGCGGGAGCTATGAGGATGCCTACGAGCAGTACTTC.

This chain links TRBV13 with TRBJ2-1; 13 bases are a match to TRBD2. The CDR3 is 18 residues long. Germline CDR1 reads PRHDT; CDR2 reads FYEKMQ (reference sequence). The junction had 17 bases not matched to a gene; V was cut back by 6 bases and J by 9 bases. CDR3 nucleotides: TGTGCCAGCAGAACTCTCACCTCCGGGACTAGCGGGAACGGTGAGCAGTTCTTC. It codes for CASRTLTSGTSGNGEQFF.

CDR3 nucleotide sequence: TGCAGCGTTGACAGGCAAGAGACCCAGTACTTC. Protein: CSVDRQETQYF. V gene TRBV29-1 combines with J gene TRBJ2-5; D remains ambiguous. The V gene's germline CDR1 is SQVTM and CDR2 ANQGSEA. The CDR3 has 11 residues. Trimming took 3 bases from V and 2 from J, leaving 4 bases between them.

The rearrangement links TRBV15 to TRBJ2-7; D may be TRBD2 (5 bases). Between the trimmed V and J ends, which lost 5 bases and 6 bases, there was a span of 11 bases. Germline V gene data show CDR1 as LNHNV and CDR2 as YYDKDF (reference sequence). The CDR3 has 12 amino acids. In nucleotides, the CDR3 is TGTGCCACCAGCCCCCTCGAGGGCGAGCAGTACTTC. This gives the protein CATSPLEGEQYF.

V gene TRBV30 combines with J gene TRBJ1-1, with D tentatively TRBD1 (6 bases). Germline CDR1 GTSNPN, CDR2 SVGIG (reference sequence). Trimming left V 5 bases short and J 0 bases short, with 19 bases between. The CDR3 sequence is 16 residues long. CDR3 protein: CAWLQGGARMNTEAFF. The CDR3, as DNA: TGTGCCTGGTTGCAAGGGGGTGCTAGGATGAACACTGAAGCTTTCTTT.

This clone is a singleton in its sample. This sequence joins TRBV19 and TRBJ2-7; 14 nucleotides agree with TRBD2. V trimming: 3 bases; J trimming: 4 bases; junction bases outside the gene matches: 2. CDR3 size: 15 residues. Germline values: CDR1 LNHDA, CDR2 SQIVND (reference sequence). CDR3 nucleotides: TGTGCCAGTAGTATCGGGACTAGCGGGAGTTACGAGCAGTACTTC. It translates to CASSIGTSGSYEQYF.

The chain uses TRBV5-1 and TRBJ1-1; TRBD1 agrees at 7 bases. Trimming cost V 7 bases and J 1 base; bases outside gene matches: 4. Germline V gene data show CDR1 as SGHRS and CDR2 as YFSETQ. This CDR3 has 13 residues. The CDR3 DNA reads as TGCGCCAGCCAAGGACAGGAGAACACTGAAGCTTTCTTT. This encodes CASQGQENTEAFF.

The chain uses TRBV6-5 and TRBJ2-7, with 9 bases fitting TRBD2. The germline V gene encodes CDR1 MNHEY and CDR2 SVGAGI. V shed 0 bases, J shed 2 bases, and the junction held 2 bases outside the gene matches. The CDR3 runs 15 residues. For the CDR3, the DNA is TGTGCCAGCAGTTACTCGCCTAGCGGGGCCTACGAGCAGTACTTC. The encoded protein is CASSYSPSGAYEQYF.

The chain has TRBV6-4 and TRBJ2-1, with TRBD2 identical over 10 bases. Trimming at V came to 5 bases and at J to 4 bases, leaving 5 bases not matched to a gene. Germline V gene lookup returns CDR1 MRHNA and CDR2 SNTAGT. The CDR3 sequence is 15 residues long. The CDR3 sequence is CASSPAGGGYNEQFF. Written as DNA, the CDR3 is TGTGCCAGCAGTCCAGCGGGAGGGGGTTACAATGAGCAGTTCTTC.

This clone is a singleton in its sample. In DNA form, the CDR3 reads TGTGCCAGCAGCTTAGGACAGGTTCGGGAAAAACTGTTTTTT. Translating gives CASSLGQVREKLFF. This chain uses TRBV13 with TRBJ1-4; maybe TRBD1 (5 bases). The germline V gene encodes CDR1 PRHDT and CDR2 FYEKMQ (reference sequence). V gave up 0 bases and J gave up 8 bases, with 10 bases separating them. CDR3 length equals 14 residues.

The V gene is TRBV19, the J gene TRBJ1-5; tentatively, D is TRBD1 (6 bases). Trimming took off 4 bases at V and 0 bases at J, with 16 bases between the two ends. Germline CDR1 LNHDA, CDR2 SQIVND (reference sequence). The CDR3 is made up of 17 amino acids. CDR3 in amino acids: CASSTPEGGLSNQPQHF. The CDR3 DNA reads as TGTGCCAGTAGTACTCCCGAGGGGGGGCTTAGCAATCAGCCCCAGCATTTT. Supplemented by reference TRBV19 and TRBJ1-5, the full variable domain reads DGGITQSPKYLFRKEGQNVTLSCEQNLNHDAMYWYRQDPGQGLRLIYYSQIVNDFQKGDIAEGYSVSREKKESFPLTVTSAQKNPTAFYLCASSTPEGGLSNQPQHFGDGTRLSIL.

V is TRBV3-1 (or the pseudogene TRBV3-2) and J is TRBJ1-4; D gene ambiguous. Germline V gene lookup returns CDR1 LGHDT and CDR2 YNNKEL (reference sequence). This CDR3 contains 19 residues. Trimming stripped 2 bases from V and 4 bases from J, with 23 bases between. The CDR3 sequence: CASSQWAGVADTNNEKLFF. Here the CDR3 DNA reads TGTGCCAGCAGCCAATGGGCGGGAGTGGCGGATACCAATAATGAAAAACTGTTTTTT.

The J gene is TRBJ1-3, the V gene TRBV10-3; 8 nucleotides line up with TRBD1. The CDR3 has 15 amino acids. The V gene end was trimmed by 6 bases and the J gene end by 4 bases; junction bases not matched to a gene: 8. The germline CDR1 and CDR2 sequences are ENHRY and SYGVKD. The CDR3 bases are TGTGCCATCAGCGGACAGGGTATTGGAGGAAACACCATATATTTT. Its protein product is CAISGQGIGGNTIYF.

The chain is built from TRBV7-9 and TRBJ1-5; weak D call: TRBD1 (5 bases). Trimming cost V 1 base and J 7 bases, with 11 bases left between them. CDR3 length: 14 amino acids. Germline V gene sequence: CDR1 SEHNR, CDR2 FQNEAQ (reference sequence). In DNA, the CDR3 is TGTGCCAGCAGCTTAGATGGGGCAAGGCAGCCCCAGCATTTT. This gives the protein CASSLDGARQPQHF.